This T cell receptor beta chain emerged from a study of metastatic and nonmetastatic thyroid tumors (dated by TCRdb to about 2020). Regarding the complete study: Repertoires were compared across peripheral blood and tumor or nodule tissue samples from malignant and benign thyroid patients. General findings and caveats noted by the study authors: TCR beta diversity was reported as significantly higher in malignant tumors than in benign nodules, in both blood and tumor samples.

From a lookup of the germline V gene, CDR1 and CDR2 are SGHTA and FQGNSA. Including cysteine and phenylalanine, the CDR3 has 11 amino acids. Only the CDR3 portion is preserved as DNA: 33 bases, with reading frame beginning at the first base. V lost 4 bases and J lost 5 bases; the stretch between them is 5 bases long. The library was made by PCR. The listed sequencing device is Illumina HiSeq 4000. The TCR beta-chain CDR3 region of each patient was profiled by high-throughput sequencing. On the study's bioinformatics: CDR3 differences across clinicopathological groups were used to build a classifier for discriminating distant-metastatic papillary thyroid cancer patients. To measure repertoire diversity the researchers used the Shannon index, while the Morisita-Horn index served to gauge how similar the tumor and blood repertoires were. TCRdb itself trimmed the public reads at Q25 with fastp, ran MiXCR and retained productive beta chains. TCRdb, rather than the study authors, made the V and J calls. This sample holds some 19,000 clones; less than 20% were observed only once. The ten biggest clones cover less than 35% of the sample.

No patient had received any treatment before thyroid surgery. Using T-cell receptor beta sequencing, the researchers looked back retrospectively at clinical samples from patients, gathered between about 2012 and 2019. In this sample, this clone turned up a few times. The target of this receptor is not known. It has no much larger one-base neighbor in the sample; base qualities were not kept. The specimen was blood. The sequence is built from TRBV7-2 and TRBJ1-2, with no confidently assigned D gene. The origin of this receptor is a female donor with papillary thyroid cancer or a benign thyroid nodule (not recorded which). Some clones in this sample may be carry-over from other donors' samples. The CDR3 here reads CASSSVYGYTF. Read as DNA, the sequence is TGTGCCAGCAGCTCGGTATATGGCTACACCTTC.